This T cell receptor (beta chain) derives from a study of blood T cells in healthy people across ages. A second PCR, run for roughly 7 to 11 cycles, used a sample-barcoded 5' primer plus a J-beta primer mix. Every cDNA was tagged by a template-switch adaptor with 12 random nucleotides. Each CDR3 protein gets one entry after TCRdb re-called the 5' RACE reads with MiXCR. The top ten hold less than 20% of the sample, which has over 600,000 distinct CDR3 sequences, about 45% seen once. The CDR3 is made up of 14 amino acids. Germline V gene data show CDR1 as SGHTA and CDR2 as FQGTGA. The genes are TRBV7-3 and TRBJ2-4, with 7 bases that match TRBD2. The end of the DNA aligns better with TRBJ2-5, so the J call may be wrong. This clonotype was obtained from a man older than 75 in good health. The sequenced sample consisted of blood. This CDR3 is CASSLDGGNETQYF. In DNA form, the CDR3 reads TGTGCCAGCAGCTTGGACGGGGGGAATGAGACCCAGTACTTC.